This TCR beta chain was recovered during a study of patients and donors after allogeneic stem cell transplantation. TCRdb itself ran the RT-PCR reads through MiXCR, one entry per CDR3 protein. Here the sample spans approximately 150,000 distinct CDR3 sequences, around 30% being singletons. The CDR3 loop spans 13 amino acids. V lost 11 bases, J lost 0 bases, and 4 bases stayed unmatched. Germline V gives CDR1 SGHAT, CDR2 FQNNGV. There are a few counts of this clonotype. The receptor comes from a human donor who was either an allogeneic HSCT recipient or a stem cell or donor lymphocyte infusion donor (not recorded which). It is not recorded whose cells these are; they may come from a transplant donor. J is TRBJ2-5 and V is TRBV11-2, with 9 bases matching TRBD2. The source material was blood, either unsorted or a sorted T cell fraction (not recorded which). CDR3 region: CASSGEYQETQYF. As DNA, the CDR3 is TGTGCCTCTAGCGGGGAATACCAAGAGACCCAGTACTTC.